This T cell receptor (beta chain) derives from a study of blood T cells in healthy people across ages. Study outcomes and limitations: With donor CMV status unknown, expanded clonotype changes were possibly confounded. Older age went with lower TCR beta diversity per million T cells, in a roughly linear way.

On this clonotype: Its specificity is unknown.

With V trimmed by 7 bases and J by 6 bases, 7 bases remained unmatched. The CDR3 is made up of 14 amino acids. Germline CDR1 SNHLY, CDR2 FYNNEI. Every donor provided approximately 9.2 milliliters of peripheral blood. With each sample, at least 6 micrograms of total RNA were extracted. Together with a sample-barcoded 5' primer, a J-beta primer mix was included in a second PCR lasting about 7 to 11 cycles. TCRdb re-called the 5' RACE reads through MiXCR, storing one row per CDR3 protein. The sample holds some 1,500,000 distinct CDR3 sequences; 40% to 45% are singletons and the top ten take more than 4%.

The genes are TRBV2 and TRBJ2-1, with 9 bases aligning to TRBD2. The sequenced sample consisted of blood. This TCR derives from a woman between 18 and 29 years old in good health. CDR3 DNA: TGTGCCAGCAACGGCCTAGCGGGGCTCAATGAGCAGTTCTTC. The encoded protein is CASNGLAGLNEQFF.